Detailed here is one T cell receptor (beta chain). The size of this beta chain means little, since it is a stray read in a library made for alpha chains. This sample was taken from a study of spatial heterogeneity in lung cancer. Study-level background: For the average unique TCR and UMI combination, more than 8.5 occurrences appeared in raw reads.

Time point described: sample taken at primary tumor resection. Without sorting, whole RNA was sequenced from tumor, nontumor lung or frozen PBMC. Samples came from some 73 TRACERx patients with untreated early-stage lung cancer. Carried by each TCR cDNA molecule was a unique molecular identifier. TCRdb passed the 5' RACE reads through MiXCR, listing each CDR3 protein once. This table holds approximately 6,900 distinct CDR3 sequences, roughly 3.7% found once. Germline V gene lookup returns CDR1 LNHNV and CDR2 YYDKDF (reference sequence). The CDR3 loop spans 13 amino acids. Trimming left V 6 bases short and J 4 bases short, with 12 bases between.

V gene TRBV15 combines with J gene TRBJ2-5, with D tentatively TRBD2 (6 bases). This sample comprised normal lung tissue next to the tumor, obtained at surgery. The TCR sequence derives from a female donor with early-stage non-small cell lung cancer. The chain's CDR3 is CATSDVGGETQYF. CDR3 coding DNA: TGTGCCACCAGTGATGTCGGGGGAGAGACCCAGTACTTC. Complete variable domain (other parts from reference TRBV15 and TRBJ2-5): DAMVIQNPRYQVTQFGKPVTLSCSQTLNHNVMYWYQQKSSQAPKLLFHYYDKDFNNEADTPDNFQSRRPNTSFCFLDIRSPGLGDTAMYLCATSDVGGETQYFGPGTRLLVL.